The source of this TCR beta chain is a study of cytomegalovirus exposure and HLA in healthy donors. Findings and caveats of the study: By HLA locus, TCR association rates varied in a later analysis, with DRB1 showing the most and HLA-C the fewest.

As regards this clone: The antigen is undetermined.

The PCR employed 60 Vbeta primers together with 13 Jbeta primers. TCRdb's copy holds only in-frame clones and misses some; the assay was immunoSEQ multiplex PCR. Of some 190,000 clones in the sample, approximately 80% were seen once. All donors participated as healthy donors of bone marrow. The CDR3 consists of 15 residues. Trimming took off 0 bases at V and 8 bases at J, with 17 bases between the two ends. CDR1 is SGDLS and CDR2 is YYNGEE in the germline V gene. This chain links TRBV9 with TRBJ1-2; tentatively, D is TRBD1 (5 bases). What was sequenced was PBMCs. The clonotype was recovered from a girl aged 10 to 17 in good health and CMV-seropositive. The CDR3: CASSVAPDSLGGYTF. CDR3 DNA: TGTGCCAGCAGCGTAGCGCCCGACAGCCTCGGGGGCTACACCTTC. The full variable domain, rest sourced from reference TRBV9 and TRBJ1-2, is DSGVTQTPKHLITATGQRVTLRCSPRSGDLSVYWYQQSLDQGLQFLIQYYNGEERAKGNILERFSAQQFPDLHSELNLSSLELGDSALYFCASSVAPDSLGGYTFGSGTRLTVV.